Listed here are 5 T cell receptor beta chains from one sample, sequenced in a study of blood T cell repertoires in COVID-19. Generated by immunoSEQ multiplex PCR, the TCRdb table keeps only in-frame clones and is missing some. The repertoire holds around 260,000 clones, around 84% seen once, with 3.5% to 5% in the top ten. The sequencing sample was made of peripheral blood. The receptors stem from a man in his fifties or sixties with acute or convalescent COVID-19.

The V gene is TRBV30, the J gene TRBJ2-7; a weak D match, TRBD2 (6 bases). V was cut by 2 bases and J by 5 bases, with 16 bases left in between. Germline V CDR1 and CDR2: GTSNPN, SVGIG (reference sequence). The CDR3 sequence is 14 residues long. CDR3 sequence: CAWSSGQAPHEQYF. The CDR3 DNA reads TGTGCCTGGAGTAGCGGGCAGGCCCCCCACGAGCAGTACTTC.

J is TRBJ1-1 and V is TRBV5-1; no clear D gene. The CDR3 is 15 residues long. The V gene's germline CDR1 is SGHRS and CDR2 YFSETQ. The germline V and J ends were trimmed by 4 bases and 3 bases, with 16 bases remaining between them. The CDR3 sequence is CASSERPSGDTEAFF. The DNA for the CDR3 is TGCGCCAGCAGCGAAAGACCCAGCGGGGACACTGAAGCTTTCTTT.

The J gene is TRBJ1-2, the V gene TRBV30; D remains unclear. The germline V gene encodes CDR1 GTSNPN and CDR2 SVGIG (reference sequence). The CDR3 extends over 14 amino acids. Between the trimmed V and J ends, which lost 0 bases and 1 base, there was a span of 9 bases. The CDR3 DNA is TGTGCCTGGAGTGTACAAGGAGTTAACTATGGCTACACCTTC. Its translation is CAWSVQGVNYGYTF.

CDR3 region: CASSVGGTDLEQYF. In nucleotides, the CDR3 is TGTGCCAGCAGCGTAGGAGGGACAGATCTCGAGCAGTACTTC. The chain uses TRBV9 and TRBJ2-7, with 7 positions matching TRBD1. Germline assignment: CDR1 SGDLS and CDR2 YYNGEE. J gave up 6 bases and V 0 bases, and 6 bases lay outside the gene matches. This CDR3 spans 14 amino acids. The full variable domain, in which reference TRBV9 and TRBJ2-7 provide the parts outside the CDR3, is DSGVTQTPKHLITATGQRVTLRCSPRSGDLSVYWYQQSLDQGLQFLIQYYNGEERAKGNILERFSAQQFPDLHSELNLSSLELGDSALYFCASSVGGTDLEQYFGPGTRLTVT.

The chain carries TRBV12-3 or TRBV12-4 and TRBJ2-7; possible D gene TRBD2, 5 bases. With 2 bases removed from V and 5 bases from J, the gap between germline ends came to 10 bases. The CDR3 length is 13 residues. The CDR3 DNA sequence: TGTGCCAGCAGTTTATTGAGGCGGGACGAGCAGTACTTC. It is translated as CASSLLRRDEQYF.